The 3 T cell receptor beta chains listed next were all sequenced from one sample in a study of blood T cells in healthy people across ages. Using a J-beta primer mix together with a sample-barcoded 5' primer, a second PCR was run for roughly 7 to 12 cycles. Using its own MiXCR run on the 5' RACE reads, TCRdb lists one record per CDR3 protein. The table has roughly 1,000,000 distinct CDR3 sequences, 20% to 25% seen once; the top ten hold less than 0.75%. These same records also appear under a second study, on T cells of mothers and their children.

Sequencing was done on a sample of blood. The receptor source for this set is a girl aged 2 to 9 in good health.

This clonotype was found once. At one boundary the junction diverges from the germline segment, which might be a read error. The rearrangement uses TRBV25-1 and TRBJ1-2, with 7 bases fitting TRBD1. The CDR3 length is 14 residues. CDR1 MGHDK and CDR2 SYGVNS come from the germline V gene. The DNA for the CDR3 is TGTGTCAGCAGTGAATATAAGGGGGCGCATGGCTACACCTTC. It translates to CVSSEYKGAHGYTF.

The DNA for the CDR3 is TGTGCCAGCAGTTTCGGACAGGGAGGGAGAAAACTGTTTTTT. Encoded protein: CASSFGQGGRKLFF. The chain links TRBV12-3 or TRBV12-4 to TRBJ1-4; 8 positions agree with TRBD1. The CDR3 has 14 amino acids. The junction had 7 bases not matched to a gene; V was cut back by 3 bases and J by 10 bases.

The rearrangement uses TRBV9 and TRBJ2-1; D is perhaps TRBD1 (7 bases). Deletions cut 3 bases from V and 8 bases from J, with 15 bases between. The germline V gene encodes CDR1 SGDLS and CDR2 YYNGEE. There are 14 residues in the CDR3. In nucleotides, the CDR3 is TGTGCCAGCAGCGGCTCTCGGGGGACAGATGAGCAGTTCTTC. It specifies CASSGSRGTDEQFF.